The rows below give T cell receptor beta chains drawn from one sample of a study of CD8 T cells in ankylosing spondylitis. MiXCR, run by TCRdb on the 5' RACE reads, gives a single entry per CDR3 protein. The data hold 100,000 to 150,000 distinct CDR3 sequences, with about a sixth observed a single time. The sequenced sample was blood, either unsorted or a sorted T cell fraction (not recorded which). The source is a male donor with ankylosing spondylitis. CDR3s include the opening cysteine and the closing phenylalanine or tryptophan. D genes are given only for firm matches. Expanded clones get a size class; other rows say once, few or many, or leave the size out.

clone_size,j_call,d_call,v_call,cdr3_aa,cdr3_nt
NA,TRBJ2-3,TRBD1,TRBV6-1,CASSPRDRATDTQYF,TGTGCCAGCAGTCCGCGGGACAGGGCCACAGATACGCAGTATTTT
NA,TRBJ2-1,TRBD2,TRBV9,CASSGLTSGRLVGQFF,TGTGCCAGCAGCGGTCTGACTAGCGGGAGGCTTGTAGGGCAGTTCTTC
NA,TRBJ2-4,TRBD2,TRBV11-1,CASSGPSSGRAGKNIQYF,TGTGCCAGCAGCGGGCCCTCTAGCGGGAGGGCCGGCAAAAACATTCAGTACTTC
NA,TRBJ1-1,NA,TRBV24-1,CATSDLEDTEAFF,TGTGCCACCAGTGATTTGGAGGACACTGAAGCTTTCTTT
NA,TRBJ2-3,NA,TRBV12-3/TRBV12-4,CASSLALLGTDTQYF,TGTGCCAGCAGTTTAGCTCTTTTGGGCACAGATACGCAGTATTTT
NA,TRBJ2-7,TRBD2,TRBV20-1,CSARVAGEYEQYF,TGCAGTGCTAGAGTAGCGGGAGAATACGAGCAGTACTTC
many,TRBJ2-1,TRBD1,TRBV2,CASREGSGTGNEQFF,TGTGCCAGCAGAGAAGGGTCAGGGACAGGCAATGAGCAGTTCTTC
few,TRBJ2-7,TRBD1,TRBV9,CASSVGQASYEQYF,TGTGCCAGCAGCGTGGGACAGGCCTCCTACGAGCAGTACTTC
few,TRBJ1-2,NA,TRBV27,CASSEAGFYGYTF,TGTGCCAGCAGTGAGGCCGGTTTCTATGGCTACACCTTC
NA,TRBJ2-1,TRBD2,TRBV7-2,CASRPPYSGTSREQFF,TGTGCCAGCAGACCACCATACAGCGGGACCAGCAGGGAGCAGTTCTTC
NA,TRBJ2-5,TRBD2,TRBV27,CASSQTGLAVFQETQYF,TGTGCCAGCAGCCAGACGGGACTAGCGGTCTTCCAAGAGACCCAGTACTTC
few,TRBJ2-5,NA,TRBV14,CASSQSEVRETQYF,TGTGCCAGCAGCCAATCAGAGGTTCGTGAGACCCAGTACTTC
few,TRBJ1-4,NA,TRBV9,CASSGWSGGNEKLFF,TGTGCCAGCAGCGGCTGGAGTGGCGGGAATGAAAAACTGTTTTTT
NA,TRBJ2-3,TRBD2,TRBV28,CASLPGRAPDTQYF,TGTGCCAGCCTCCCCGGGAGGGCCCCAGATACGCAGTATTTT
few,TRBJ2-2,TRBD1,TRBV5-1,CASTGQGTTGELFF,TGCGCCAGCACGGGACAGGGGACCACCGGGGAGCTGTTTTTT
NA,TRBJ1-2,TRBD1,TRBV3-1,CASSQNRGYDYGYTF,TGTGCCAGCAGCCAAAACAGGGGATACGACTATGGCTACACCTTC
few,TRBJ2-3,TRBD2,TRBV12-3/TRBV12-4,CASSSEILAGYTDTQYF,TGTGCCAGCAGTTCAGAAATACTAGCGGGGTACACAGATACGCAGTATTTT
NA,TRBJ2-7,NA,TRBV20-1,CSANRDWKLGGSYEQYF,TGCAGTGCTAACCGGGACTGGAAGCTCGGTGGCTCCTACGAGCAGTACTTC
few,TRBJ2-3,NA,TRBV28,CASSLGGTITDTQYF,TGTGCCAGCAGTTTAGGAGGGACAATCACAGATACGCAGTATTTT
many,TRBJ2-1,TRBD2,TRBV29-1,CSVLIVAGADEQFF,TGCAGCGTCTTGATCGTAGCGGGAGCGGATGAGCAGTTCTTC
few,TRBJ1-2,NA,TRBV28,CASSLVNLYGYTF,TGTGCCAGCAGTTTGGTTAACCTCTATGGCTACACCTTC
many,TRBJ2-2,NA,TRBV12-3/TRBV12-4,CASRQEYTGELFF,TGTGCCAGCAGACAGGAGTACACCGGGGAGCTGTTTTTT
few,TRBJ1-2,NA,TRBV7-8,CASSLVSGGGSLPEYYGYTF,TGTGCCAGCAGCTTAGTGTCGGGGGGCGGTTCCCTGCCGGAATACTATGGCTACACCTTC
NA,TRBJ2-2,NA,TRBV27,CASSLGRAGWNTGELFF,TGTGCCAGCAGTTTAGGCAGGGCCGGTTGGAACACCGGGGAGCTGTTTTTT
NA,TRBJ2-7,TRBD2,TRBV7-9,CASSPTGGNYEQYF,TGTGCCAGCAGCCCTACGGGGGGGAACTACGAGCAGTACTTC
few,TRBJ1-1,TRBD1,TRBV29-1,CSVEQGGNTEAFF,TGCAGCGTGGAACAGGGGGGGAACACTGAAGCTTTCTTT
few,TRBJ2-1,NA,TRBV20-1,CSARVAHLSYNEQFF,TGCAGTGCTAGAGTAGCGCATCTCTCCTACAATGAGCAGTTCTTC
NA,TRBJ2-1,TRBD2,TRBV20-1,CSASGPGTSGSVGEQFF,TGCAGTGCTAGCGGTCCCGGGACTAGCGGGAGTGTCGGTGAGCAGTTCTTC
few,TRBJ2-7,NA,TRBV5-1,CASSSKNYEQYF,TGCGCCAGCAGCTCAAAAAATTACGAGCAGTACTTC
NA,TRBJ1-5,NA,TRBV12-3/TRBV12-4,CASSVQENQPQHF,TGTGCCAGCAGCGTGCAGGAGAATCAGCCCCAGCATTTT
NA,TRBJ2-7,NA,TRBV7-2,CASSPGGAGYEQYF,TGTGCCAGCAGCCCAGGGGGGGCAGGCTACGAGCAGTACTTC
NA,TRBJ2-3,NA,TRBV15,CATRDTGTDTQYF,TGTGCCACCCGGGACACGGGCACAGATACGCAGTATTTT
NA,TRBJ2-2,TRBD2,TRBV7-9,CASSPGLAAGELFF,TGTGCCAGCAGCCCAGGACTAGCCGCGGGGGAGCTGTTTTTT
few,TRBJ2-1,NA,TRBV12-3/TRBV12-4,CASSFTRSSYNEQFF,TGTGCCAGCAGTTTCACTCGAAGCTCCTACAATGAGCAGTTCTTC
NA,TRBJ2-7,NA,TRBV3-1,CASSQWEGYEQYF,TGTGCCAGCAGCCAATGGGAAGGCTACGAGCAGTACTTC
NA,TRBJ2-2,TRBD2,TRBV20-1,CSARQTSGRVPGELFF,TGCAGTGCTAGGCAAACTAGCGGGAGGGTTCCCGGGGAGCTGTTTTTT
NA,TRBJ2-1,NA,TRBV29-1,CSVEGHDYNEQFF,TGCAGCGTTGAAGGGCACGACTACAATGAGCAGTTCTTC
few,TRBJ2-1,NA,TRBV28,CASRPPGLRNEQFF,TGTGCCAGCAGGCCTCCGGGACTTCGGAATGAGCAGTTCTTC
few,TRBJ2-7,TRBD2,TRBV5-1,CASSLVPSGSTYEQYF,TGCGCCAGCAGCTTGGTTCCCAGCGGGAGTACCTACGAGCAGTACTTC
few,TRBJ1-1,NA,TRBV7-9,CASSLPGDTEAFF,TGTGCCAGCAGCTTACCGGGGGACACTGAAGCTTTCTTT
few,TRBJ2-7,NA,TRBV29-1,CSAVGPGYEQYF,TGCAGCGCCGTGGGACCGGGGTACGAGCAGTACTTC
few,TRBJ2-7,NA,TRBV2,CASSEDPRDAKSDEQYF,TGTGCCAGCAGTGAAGACCCCCGGGACGCAAAATCGGACGAGCAGTACTTC